This T cell receptor (beta chain) is from a study of T cells in Graves' hyperthyroidism and ophthalmopathy. There are many counts of this clonotype. RNA transcripts were the template for amplifying TCR beta CDR3 regions. During a first-round RT-PCR of the TCR CDR3, the HTBI primer set was used. TCRdb independently ran MiXCR on the multiplex PCR reads; one entry per CDR3 protein. The data contain roughly 420,000 distinct CDR3 sequences, 15% to 18% of them seen just once; the ten biggest clones take up approximately 7.5%. V shed 5 bases, J shed 2 bases, and the junction held 7 bases outside the gene matches. This CDR3 has 17 amino acids. Germline CDR1 SGHAT, CDR2 FQNNGV.

This sequence originates from a woman between 18 and 29 years old with Graves' hyperthyroidism. J is TRBJ2-5 and V is TRBV11-2, with 14 bases aligning to TRBD2. Source material: blood. The CDR3 region is CASSQTTSGRGQETQYF. DNA of the CDR3: TGTGCCAGCAGCCAAACGACTAGCGGGAGGGGGCAAGAGACCCAGTACTTC.